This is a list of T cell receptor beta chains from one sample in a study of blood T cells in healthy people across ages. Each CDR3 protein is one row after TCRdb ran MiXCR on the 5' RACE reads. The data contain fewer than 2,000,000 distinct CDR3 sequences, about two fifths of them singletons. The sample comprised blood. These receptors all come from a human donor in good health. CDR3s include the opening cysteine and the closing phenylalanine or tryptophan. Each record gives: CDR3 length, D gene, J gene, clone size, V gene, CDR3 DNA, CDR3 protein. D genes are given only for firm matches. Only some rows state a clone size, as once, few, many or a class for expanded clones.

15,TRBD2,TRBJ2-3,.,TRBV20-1,TGCAGTGCTAGTTTGAAGCGGGGGGGTTTGGATACGCAGTATTTT,CSASLKRGGLDTQYF
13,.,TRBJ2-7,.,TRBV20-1,TGCAGTTCCGAAACATGGGGCGCCTACGAGCAGTACTTC,CSSETWGAYEQYF
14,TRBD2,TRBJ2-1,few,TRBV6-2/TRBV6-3,TGTGCCAGCAGTTACGGGACTAGCGCCAATGAGCAGTTCTTC,CASSYGTSANEQFF
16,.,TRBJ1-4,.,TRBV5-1,TGCGCCAGCAGCTTGAGCGGGGTGCTAGCTTATGAAAAACTGTTTTTT,CASSLSGVLAYEKLFF
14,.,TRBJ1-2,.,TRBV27,TGTGCCAGCGGCCCCAAGGGGCGTGGAACAGGGTACACCTTC,CASGPKGRGTGYTF
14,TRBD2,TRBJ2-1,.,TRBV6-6,TGCGCCAGCAGCAGATATCGGGAGGGGTATGAGCAGTTCTTC,CASSRYREGYEQFF
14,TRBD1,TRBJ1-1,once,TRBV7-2,TGTGCCAGCAGCCCGGGACAGGGGGGAGCTGAAGCTTTCTTT,CASSPGQGGAEAFF
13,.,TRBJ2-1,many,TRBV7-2,TGTGCCAGCAGCCCGTTAGGAAGGAATGAGCAGTTCTTC,CASSPLGRNEQFF
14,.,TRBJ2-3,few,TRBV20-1,TGCAGTGCTACGCTCGGCCCGACCACAGATACGCAGTATTTT,CSATLGPTTDTQYF
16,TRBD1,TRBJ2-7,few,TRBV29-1,TGCAGCGTAGAATTAGCTACAGGGGAAGGGTCCTACGAGCAGTACTTC,CSVELATGEGSYEQYF
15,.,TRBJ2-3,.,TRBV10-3,TGTGCCATCAGCCCAACCACTGGGGGGACAGATACGCAGTATTTT,CAISPTTGGTDTQYF
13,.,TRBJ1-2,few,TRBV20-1,TGCAGTGCTAAGGACACGGTCGGGTATGGCTACACCTTC,CSAKDTVGYGYTF
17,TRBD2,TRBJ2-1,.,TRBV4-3,TGCGCCAGCAGCCCTACTAGCGGGGGGCTCCAAAACAATGAGCAGTTCTTC,CASSPTSGGLQNNEQFF
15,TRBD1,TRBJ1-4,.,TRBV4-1,TGCGCCAGCAGCCAAGAGGGGACAGGTGGGGAAAAACTGTTTTTT,CASSQEGTGGEKLFF
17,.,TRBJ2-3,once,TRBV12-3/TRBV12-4,TGTGCCAGCAGTTTCGGTTCACAGGACACAAACACAGATACGCAGTATTTT,CASSFGSQDTNTDTQYF
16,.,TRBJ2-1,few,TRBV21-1,TGTGCCAGCAGCATACGCCCAGGGGGAATTTACAATGAGCAGTTCTTC,CASSIRPGGIYNEQFF
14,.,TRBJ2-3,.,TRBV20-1,TGCAGTGCTAGCCCCGGGACCCCCACAGATACGCAGTATTTT,CSASPGTPTDTQYF
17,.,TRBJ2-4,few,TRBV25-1,TGTGCCAGCAGTGAAGGGTTGAGATGTCTAGCCAAAAACATTCAGTACTTC,CASSEGLRCLAKNIQYF
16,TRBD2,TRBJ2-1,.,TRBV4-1,TGCGCCAGCAGCCAAGATGAGCTAGCGGGGGGAGGTGAGCAGTTCTTC,CASSQDELAGGGEQFF
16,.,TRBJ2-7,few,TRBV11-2,TGTGCCAGCAGCCCACGCCTGCAGGGGTTCTCCTACGAGCAGTACTTC,CASSPRLQGFSYEQYF
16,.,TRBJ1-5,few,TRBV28,TGTGCCAGCAGTTTACCCCCGGACAGCATCAATCAGCCCCAGCATTTT,CASSLPPDSINQPQHF
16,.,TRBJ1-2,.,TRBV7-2,TGTGCCAGCAGCTTAGTCGGTCGGGAACTTAGTCGAGGCTACACCTTC,CASSLVGRELSRGYTF
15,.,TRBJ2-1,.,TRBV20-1,TGCAGTGCTAGAGAGGGGAGGGGGGCCTGGAATGAGCAGTTCTTC,CSAREGRGAWNEQFF
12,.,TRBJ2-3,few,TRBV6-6,TGTGCCAGCAGTTACCTTAGAGATACGCAGTATTTT,CASSYLRDTQYF
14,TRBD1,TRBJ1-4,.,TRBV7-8,TGTGCCAGCGGAGCCGGGACAGCTAATGAAAAACTGTTTTTT,CASGAGTANEKLFF
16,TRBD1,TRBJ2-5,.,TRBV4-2,TGTGCCAGCAGCCAAGATTATGGACAGGGGTCGGAGACCCAGTACTTC,CASSQDYGQGSETQYF
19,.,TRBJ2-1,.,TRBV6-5,TGTGCCAGCAGTTACACCGGAGGTCGGTTCTCAACCTCCTACAATGAGCAGTTCTTC,CASSYTGGRFSTSYNEQFF
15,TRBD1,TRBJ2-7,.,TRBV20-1,TGCAGTGCTAGAGATAAGGGACAGGGGCATTACGAGCAGTACTTC,CSARDKGQGHYEQYF
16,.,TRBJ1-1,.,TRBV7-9,TGTGCCAGCAGCTTAAGTTTGGGGGCCGGGAACACTGAAGCTTTCTTT,CASSLSLGAGNTEAFF
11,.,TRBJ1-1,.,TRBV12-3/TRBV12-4,TGTGCCAGCAGTTTTTTAGTAGAAGCTTTCTTT,CASSFLVEAFF
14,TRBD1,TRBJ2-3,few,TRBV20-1,TGCAGTGCTCTAAGGACAGGGGTGGCAGATACGCAGTATTTT,CSALRTGVADTQYF
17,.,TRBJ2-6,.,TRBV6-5,TGTGCCAGCAGTTACAAGGGACCGAACTCTGGGGCCAACGTCCTGACTTTC,CASSYKGPNSGANVLTF
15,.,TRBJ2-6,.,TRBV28,TGTGCCAGCAGTTTCCCAGGGGCTGGGGCCAACGTCCTGACTTTC,CASSFPGAGANVLTF
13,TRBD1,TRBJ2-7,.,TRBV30,TGTGCCTGGAGTGGGACAGGGAATTACGAGCAGTACTTC,CAWSGTGNYEQYF
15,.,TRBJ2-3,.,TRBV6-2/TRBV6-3,TGTGCCAGCGGTTGGACACGGACTCACACAGATACGCAGTATTTT,CASGWTRTHTDTQYF
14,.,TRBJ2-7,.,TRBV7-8,TGTGCCAGCAGCTTAGTGTGGCAGGGGTACGAGCAGTACTTC,CASSLVWQGYEQYF